One and the same sample provided the 20 T cell receptor beta chains below, sequenced in a study of technical replicates of blood from a few donors (dated by TCRdb to about 2017). Libraries were built with the immunoSEQ multiplex PCR assay. TCRdb provides this immuneACCESS table in a form limited to in-frame rearrangements. Some clones are lacking; in checked studies, under half of them reflect an unresolved V gene, and why the rest are absent is not known. The sample contains some 60,000 clones, more than 75% of them found a single time. Of the sample, around 4.9% falls within the top ten clones. Material: PBMCs. The receptors stem from a human donor in good health. Some clones in this sample may be carry-over from other donors' samples.

The chain links TRBV18 to TRBJ2-7; D is possibly TRBD2 (6 bases). V was pared by 1 base and J by 5 bases, with 9 bases between. The CDR3 length is 13 residues. From germline, CDR1 is KGHSH and CDR2 LQKENI. The DNA of the CDR3 is TGTGCCAGCTCACCACAGGAGGGCCACGAGCAGTACTTC. Translated, it gives CASSPQEGHEQYF. The entire variable domain, with the rest obtained from reference TRBV18 and TRBJ2-7, is as follows: NAGVMQNPRHLVRRRGQEARLRCSPMKGHSHVYWYRQLPEEGLKFMVYLQKENIIDESGMPKERFSAEFPKEGPSILRIQQVVRGDSAAYFCASSPQEGHEQYFGPGTRLTVT.

The V call is TRBV7-2, the J call TRBJ2-2; TRBD1 agrees at 8 bases. CDR3 length: 15 amino acids. Germline trimming cut 5 bases from V and 2 bases from J; bases unmatched to any gene: 4. Germline-derived CDR1 and CDR2 are SGHTA and FQGNSA. The CDR3 is CASSMDRVNTGELFF. CDR3 DNA: TGTGCCAGCAGCATGGACAGGGTAAACACCGGGGAGCTGTTTTTT.

The rearrangement links TRBV30 to TRBJ2-5; 11 bases are shared with TRBD2. CDR1 is GTSNPN, CDR2 SVGIG, per germline (reference sequence). V trimming: 2 bases; J trimming: 7 bases; junction bases outside the gene matches: 6. The CDR3 is made up of 14 amino acids. The CDR3 nucleotides are TGTGCCTGGAGTTTCCCCGGGACTAGCGGGACCCAGTACTTC. Its translation: CAWSFPGTSGTQYF.

The gene calls are TRBV4-3 and TRBJ1-1; TRBD1 matches at 9 bases. Germline CDR1 is LGHNA and CDR2 is YSLEER. The CDR3 has 14 amino acids. With 3 bases clipped from V and 8 bases from J, the junction kept 7 bases outside the gene matches. CDR3 in DNA: TGCGCCAGCAGCCAGGACAGAGGACAGGGGGAAGCTTTCTTT. It yields the protein CASSQDRGQGEAFF.

V and J are TRBV10-3 and TRBJ2-1, with TRBD1 as a possible D gene (6 bases). This CDR3 has 16 amino acids. Germline CDR1 reads ENHRY; CDR2 reads SYGVKD. Trimming took 5 bases from V and 0 from J, leaving 14 bases between them. CDR3 loop: CAISIDRRSSYNEQFF. CDR3 bases: TGTGCCATCAGTATAGACAGGCGGAGCTCCTACAATGAGCAGTTCTTC.

This clone was picked up one time. The rearrangement joins TRBV29-1 to TRBJ2-7, with 8 nucleotides matching TRBD1. Germline loops: CDR1 SQVTM, CDR2 ANQGSEA. J was trimmed by 5 bases and V by 6 bases; bases with no gene match: 6. The CDR3 length is 12 residues. This CDR3 reads CSVGTGGDEQYF. CDR3 coding DNA: TGCAGCGTGGGGACAGGCGGGGACGAGCAGTACTTC.

J is TRBJ1-5 and V is TRBV5-8; D uncertain. The CDR3 covers 15 residues. Germline values: CDR1 SGHTS, CDR2 YDEGEE. V lost 0 bases and J 7 bases, leaving 14 bases between the germline ends. CDR3 nucleotides: TGTGCCAGCAGCTTGGGGGCCCCGAGAGAACAGCCCCAGCATTTT. Its translation is CASSLGAPREQPQHF.

The V and J genes are TRBV21-1 and TRBJ2-1; the table's D call, TRBD2, has no DNA check behind it. TRBV21-1 has pseudogene status. The CDR3 is made up of 16 amino acids. This CDR3 reads CANRGSSLDTHNEQFF. In DNA, the CDR3 is TGTGCCAACCGAGGGTCTTCTTTAGATACTCACAATGAGCAGTTCTTC.

The chain couples TRBV12-5 to TRBJ1-1; 8 positions match TRBD1. The ends lost 7 bases at V and 4 bases at J; junction bases unmatched: 8. The CDR3 covers 14 residues. CDR1 and CDR2 from the germline V gene are LGHNT and FRNRAP. CDR3 loop: CASVTDRVGTEAFF. CDR3 bases: TGTGCTAGTGTCACGGACAGGGTTGGCACTGAAGCTTTCTTT.

The chain has TRBV7-8 and TRBJ2-2; 7 bases fit TRBD1. Per germline, CDR1 SGHVS and CDR2 FQNEAQ. Unmatched junction bases numbered 3, after V lost 5 bases and J lost 0 bases. The length of the CDR3 is 15 residues. The CDR3, as DNA: TGTGCCAGCAGCACCGGGACAGCGAACACCGGGGAGCTGTTTTTT. It translates to CASSTGTANTGELFF. Supplemented by reference TRBV7-8 and TRBJ2-2, the full variable domain reads GAGVSQSPRYKVAKRGQDVALRCDPISGHVSLFWYQQALGQGPEFLTYFQNEAQLDKSGLPSDRFFAERPEGSVSTLKIQRTQQEDSAVYLCASSTGTANTGELFFGEGSRLTVL.

The table lists this clone with many counts. The chain uses TRBV2 and TRBJ2-7, with TRBD2 matching over 9 bases. This CDR3 comprises 15 residues. CDR1 is SNHLY, CDR2 FYNNEI, per germline. V dropped 2 bases and J dropped 5; count of bases not matched to a gene: 7. In nucleotides, the CDR3 is TGTGCCAGCAGTGAATTGGGACTAGCCCCCGACGAGCAGTACTTC. As protein: CASSELGLAPDEQYF. Full variable domain (remainder filled in from reference TRBV2 and TRBJ2-7): EPEVTQTPSHQVTQMGQEVILRCVPISNHLYFYWYRQILGQKVEFLVSFYNNEISEKSEIFDDQFSVERPDGSNFTLKIRSTKLEDSAMYFCASSELGLAPDEQYFGPGTRLTVT.

The gene calls are TRBV5-1 and TRBJ1-4; D is uncertain. Germline V gene sequence: CDR1 SGHRS, CDR2 YFSETQ. The ends were cut back, 0 bases at V and 4 bases at J, with 7 bases in the middle. This CDR3 is built from 14 residues. For the CDR3, the DNA is TGCGCCAGCAGCTTGGGGGGAGTTAATGAAAAACTGTTTTTT. Translated, it gives CASSLGGVNEKLFF.

The chain is built from TRBV7-2 and TRBJ2-7; TRBD2 is a possible D gene (5 bases). V was cut by 5 bases and J by 1 base, with 12 bases left in between. The CDR3 is 14 residues long. Germline assignment: CDR1 SGHTA and CDR2 FQGNSA. CDR3 in amino acids: CASSRGRGSYEQYF. Written as DNA, the CDR3 is TGTGCCAGCAGCAGAGGGCGCGGGTCCTACGAGCAGTACTTC. The entire variable domain, with the rest obtained from reference TRBV7-2 and TRBJ2-7, is as follows: GAGVSQSPSNKVTEKGKDVELRCDPISGHTALYWYRQSLGQGLEFLIYFQGNSAPDKSGLPSDRFSAERTGGSVSTLTIQRTQQEDSAVYLCASSRGRGSYEQYFGPGTRLTVT.

This clone showed up just a few times. CDR3: CASRWQGTDTQYF. In nucleotides, the CDR3 is TGTGCCAGCAGGTGGCAGGGAACCGATACGCAGTATTTT. The V and J genes are TRBV27 and TRBJ2-3, with a tentative D call TRBD1 (5 bases). The CDR3 totals 13 residues. Per the germline V gene, CDR1 is MNHEY and CDR2 is SMNVEV (reference sequence). Trimming shortened V by 6 bases and J by 6 bases, and 13 bases separated the two germline ends.

The genes are TRBV7-9 and TRBJ2-3; 7 positions match TRBD2. V lost 1 base to trimming and J lost 2 bases; unmatched junction nucleotides: 3. Germline-derived CDR1 and CDR2 are SEHNR and FQNEAQ (reference sequence). This CDR3 comprises 15 residues. CDR3 loop: CASSLGGGVTDTQYF. The CDR3, as DNA: TGTGCCAGCAGCTTAGGCGGGGGAGTCACAGATACGCAGTATTTT.

The rearrangement joins TRBV15 to TRBJ2-3, with 10 bases matching TRBD1. Per germline, CDR1 LNHNV and CDR2 YYDKDF (reference sequence). The V gene end was trimmed by 0 bases and the J gene end by 4 bases; junction bases not matched to a gene: 4. The CDR3 totals 16 residues. Here the CDR3 DNA reads TGTGCCACCAGCAGAGAGGGGACAGGGGTTGCAGATACGCAGTATTTT. Its translation: CATSREGTGVADTQYF.

J is TRBJ2-5 and V is TRBV4-1; D is possibly TRBD1 (6 bases). The CDR3 length is 17 residues. The V gene lost 1 base and the J gene lost 2 bases, with 17 bases spanning the gap. Looked up from germline, CDR1 is MGHRA and CDR2 is YSYEKL. This CDR3 reads CASSQAGRTDYQETQYF. CDR3 nucleotides: TGCGCCAGCAGCCAAGCAGGGCGGACAGACTATCAAGAGACCCAGTACTTC.

This chain joins TRBV7-3 and TRBJ2-7; unclear D gene. Between the trimmed V and J ends, which lost 2 bases and 5 bases, there was a span of 19 bases. Germline CDR1 SGHTA, CDR2 FQGTGA. The CDR3 sequence is 16 residues long. The CDR3 region is CASSLSPRYRTNEQYF. DNA for the CDR3: TGTGCCAGCAGCTTATCCCCCCGCTACCGAACCAACGAGCAGTACTTC.

This clone was counted once. This chain uses TRBV7-3 with TRBJ1-1, with D perhaps TRBD1 (6 bases). This CDR3 has 16 amino acids. Germline values: CDR1 SGHTA, CDR2 FQGTGA. V was shortened by 5 bases and J by 5 bases, with 21 bases between the two germline ends. The CDR3 here is CASSPIVGGERTEAFF. The DNA for the CDR3 is TGTGCCAGCAGCCCTATTGTTGGGGGCGAGAGGACTGAAGCTTTCTTT.

The sample holds one count of this clone. V gene TRBV6-5 combines with J gene TRBJ2-7; 8 bases map to TRBD2. J was trimmed by 4 bases and V by 2 bases; bases with no gene match: 7. Germline-derived CDR1 and CDR2 are MNHEY and SVGAGI. The CDR3 contains 15 residues. The CDR3 DNA follows: TGTGCCAGCAGTTACCACCCGGGGGGGAAATACGAGCAGTACTTC. Translating gives CASSYHPGGKYEQYF.